A selection of T cell receptor beta chains follows, all from one sample in a study of CD8 T cell repertoires and HIV-1 epitope variants. These receptors have no known antigen. Libraries were prepared by immunoSEQ multiplex PCR; TCRdb keeps only in-frame clonotypes and omits some of them. The sample consists of several thousand clones, 65% of them appearing once. Material for sequencing was cultured CD8+ T cells derived from PBMCs. These receptors were obtained from a male donor with HIV. Each CDR3 is given with its conserved first and last residue. A D gene is named only where the DNA matches it firmly. Only part of the rows carry a size: once, few, many, or a class if the clone is expanded.

NA	TRBV5-1	TRBJ2-3	NA	CASSLGQPDTQYF	TGCGCCAGCAGCTTGGGTCAGCCAGATACGCAGTATTTT
NA	TRBV5-4	TRBJ1-5	medium-sized	CASSFSGSNQPQHF	TGTGCCAGCAGCTTTTCGGGTAGCAATCAGCCCCAGCATTTT
TRBD1	TRBV4-3	TRBJ1-1	NA	CASSQEDRGGDTEAFF	TGCGCCAGCAGCCAAGAAGACAGGGGAGGGGACACTGAAGCTTTCTTT
NA	TRBV5-8	TRBJ2-1	NA	CASSFVEGASFNEQFF	TGTGCCAGCAGCTTTGTGGAGGGGGCGTCTTTCAATGAGCAGTTCTTC
TRBD1	TRBV7-6	TRBJ2-6	few	CASSLVQGAGANVLTF	TGTGCCAGCAGCTTAGTACAGGGGGCTGGGGCCAACGTCCTGACTTTC
TRBD2	TRBV7-9	TRBJ2-1	medium-sized	CASSLIAGGGSYNEQFF	TGTGCCAGCAGCTTAATAGCGGGGGGTGGCTCCTACAATGAGCAGTTCTTC
NA	TRBV27	TRBJ1-4	NA	CASRRGGSWFEKLFF	TGTGCCAGCAGACGTGGAGGATCATGGTTTGAAAAACTGTTTTTT
NA	TRBV7-3	TRBJ2-7	NA	CASSPSAGGTYEQYF	TGTGCCAGCAGCCCGTCTGCCGGGGGAACCTACGAGCAGTACTTC
NA	TRBV9	TRBJ1-6	NA	CASSTQAADSPLHF	TGTGCCAGCAGCACACAGGCGGCGGATTCACCCCTCCACTTT
NA	TRBV30	TRBJ2-5	NA	CAWSVMEETQYF	TGTGCCTGGAGTGTAATGGAAGAGACCCAGTACTTC
TRBD2	TRBV28	TRBJ2-7	NA	CASSPGLADYEQYF	TGTGCCAGCAGTCCGGGACTAGCGGACTACGAGCAGTACTTC
NA	TRBV5-6	TRBJ1-2	NA	CASSLSSMTYGYTF	TGTGCCAGCAGCTTAAGCTCCATGACCTATGGCTACACCTTC
TRBD1	TRBV5-8	TRBJ1-6	few	CASRTRTGNSPLHF	TGTGCCAGCAGGACCAGGACAGGGAATTCACCCCTCCACTTT
NA	TRBV7-5	TRBJ2-7	NA	CASSLGQYLREQYF	TGTGCCAGCAGCTTGGGACAGTACCTTCGTGAGCAGTACTTC
TRBD1	TRBV14	TRBJ1-3	NA	CASSQAHQGDSGNTIYF	TGTGCCAGCAGCCAAGCGCATCAGGGGGACTCTGGAAACACCATATATTTT
TRBD2	TRBV5-1	TRBJ2-3	NA	CASSLGLAGEPTDTQYF	TGCGCCAGCAGCTTGGGGCTGGCGGGAGAGCCCACAGATACGCAGTATTTT
NA	TRBV7-2	TRBJ1-5	once	CASSFSTGSNQPQHF	TGTGCCAGCAGCTTTTCTACGGGAAGCAATCAGCCCCAGCATTTT
NA	TRBV15	TRBJ1-1	NA	CATSRDRGLNTEAFF	TGTGCCACCAGCAGAGACCGGGGTTTAAACACTGAAGCTTTCTTT
NA	TRBV5-1	TRBJ1-4	NA	CASSTRETANEKLFF	TGCGCCAGCAGCACCCGGGAGACAGCGAATGAAAAACTGTTTTTT
NA	TRBV6-1	TRBJ2-7	NA	CASSEDRRGYEQYF	TGTGCCAGCAGTGAAGATCGGAGGGGTTACGAGCAGTACTTC
TRBD1	TRBV7-2	TRBJ2-7	NA	CASSSRTGLTYEQYF	TGTGCCAGCAGCTCCCGGACAGGGCTAACCTACGAGCAGTACTTC
TRBD1	TRBV7-9	TRBJ2-5	NA	CASSSTTGQETQYF	TGTGCCAGCAGCTCGACGACAGGGCAGGAGACCCAGTACTTC
NA	TRBV28	TRBJ2-5	NA	CASSLLLEAPQTEETQYF	TGTGCCAGCAGTTTACTCTTAGAAGCGCCTCAGACTGAAGAGACCCAGTACTTC